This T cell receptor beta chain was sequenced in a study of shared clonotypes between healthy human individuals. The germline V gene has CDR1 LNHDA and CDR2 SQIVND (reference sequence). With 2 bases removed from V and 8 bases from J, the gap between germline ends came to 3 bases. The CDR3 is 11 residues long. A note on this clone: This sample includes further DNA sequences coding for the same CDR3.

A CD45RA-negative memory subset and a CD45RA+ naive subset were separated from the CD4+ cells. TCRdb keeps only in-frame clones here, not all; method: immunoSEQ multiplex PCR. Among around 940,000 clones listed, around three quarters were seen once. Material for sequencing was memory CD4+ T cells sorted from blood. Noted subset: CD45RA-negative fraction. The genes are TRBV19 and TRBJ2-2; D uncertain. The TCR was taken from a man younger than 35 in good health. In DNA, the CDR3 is TGTGCCAGTAGTATAATAGGGGAGCTGTTTTTT. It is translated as CASSIIGELFF.